Each of the 16 T cell receptor beta chains below was sequenced from the same sample in a study of blood T cell repertoires in COVID-19. The method was immunoSEQ multiplex PCR; TCRdb's version includes in-frame clones alone and lacks a portion of them. The sample shows about 120,000 clones, 65% to 85% of them seen only once. Sequencing was done on a sample of peripheral blood. The receptors come from a woman aged 70-85 years with acute or convalescent COVID-19.

The V and J genes are TRBV30 and TRBJ2-5; 7 nucleotides line up with TRBD1. CDR3 length equals 14 residues. CDR1 is GTSNPN and CDR2 is SVGIG in the germline V gene (reference sequence). Unmatched junction bases numbered 7, after V lost 1 base and J lost 5 bases. CDR3 DNA sequence: TGTGCCTGGAGTGCGACAGGGTATAGTGAGACCCAGTACTTC. The encoded protein is CAWSATGYSETQYF.

The rearrangement uses TRBV29-1 and TRBJ2-7; the D gene is possibly TRBD2 (7 bases). Between the trimmed V and J ends, which lost 6 bases and 3 bases, there was a span of 27 bases. Germline values: CDR1 SQVTM, CDR2 ANQGSEA. The CDR3 runs to 17 residues. The CDR3 DNA sequence: TGCAGCGTCGGAGACTCGGGAGTTGCGGGGGCCCGCTACGAGCAGTACTTC. This gives the protein CSVGDSGVAGARYEQYF.

The CDR3 loop reads CASSQGRDETQYF. Here the CDR3 DNA reads TGTGCCAGCAGCCAAGGCCGAGATGAGACCCAGTACTTC. The rearrangement joins TRBV4-2 to TRBJ2-5; D call uncertain. The germline V and J ends were trimmed by 1 base and 5 bases, with 8 bases remaining between them. This CDR3 is 13 amino acids long. Germline V gives CDR1 LGHNA, CDR2 YNFKEQ.

This chain links TRBV2 with TRBJ2-5; D is ambiguous. This CDR3 is 13 amino acids long. Between the trimmed V and J ends, which lost 6 bases and 1 base, there was a span of 9 bases. Germline V lookup: CDR1 SNHLY, CDR2 FYNNEI. CDR3 in amino acids: CASRRWSQETQYF. CDR3 DNA sequence: TGTGCCAGCAGGCGGTGGAGCCAAGAGACCCAGTACTTC.

The chain couples TRBV6-6 to TRBJ1-6; no definite D call. Germline CDR1 and CDR2: MNHNY and SVGAGI (reference sequence). Trimming stripped 5 bases from V and 9 bases from J, with 17 bases between. This CDR3 spans 15 amino acids. In nucleotides, the CDR3 is TGTGCCAGCAGTCCCCAACGGGGAGTAAGTTCACCCCTCCACTTT. Protein: CASSPQRGVSSPLHF.

The V and J genes are TRBV7-3 and TRBJ2-1; no reliable D call. V shed 3 bases and J shed 5 bases, with 8 bases lying between them. The CDR3 consists of 13 residues. Germline CDR1 SGHTA, CDR2 FQGTGA. The CDR3 coding sequence is TGTGCCAGCAGCTTTTCACGGGACAATGAGCAGTTCTTC. The encoded protein is CASSFSRDNEQFF.

The chain carries TRBV7-8 and TRBJ2-7; TRBD1 aligns across 12 bases. CDR3 length: 15 residues. Germline CDR1 reads SGHVS; CDR2 reads FQNEAQ. Trimming cost V 5 bases and J 4 bases; bases outside gene matches: 6. The CDR3 reads CASSPGQGAAYEQYV. DNA of the CDR3: TGTGCCAGCAGCCCGGGACAGGGGGCGGCTTACGAGCAGTACGTC.

The genes are TRBV19 and TRBJ1-1, with a tentative D call TRBD1 (6 bases). CDR3 size: 13 residues. CDR1 and CDR2 (germline): LNHDA, SQIVND (reference sequence). Deletions cut 6 bases from V and 3 bases from J, with 11 bases between. CDR3 nucleotide sequence: TGTGCCAGTAGCGGGACAACCCACACTGAAGCTTTCTTT. Its protein is CASSGTTHTEAFF.

This clone was detected only once. The chain is built from TRBV5-1 and TRBJ2-2; TRBD1 is a possible D gene (5 bases). The V end lost 0 bases, the J end lost 2 bases, and 8 bases lay between the germline ends. Per the germline V gene, CDR1 is SGHRS and CDR2 is YFSETQ. The CDR3 totals 15 residues. As DNA, the CDR3 is TGCGCCAGCAGCTTGGCCGGACATAACACCGGGGAGCTGTTTTTT. This sequence encodes CASSLAGHNTGELFF.

On this clone itself: The sample carries other DNA sequences with the same CDR3. The chain combines TRBV5-1 with TRBJ2-3; D gene unclear. This CDR3 has 12 residues. Trimming took 4 bases from V and 3 from J, leaving 6 bases between them. Germline V lookup: CDR1 SGHRS, CDR2 YFSETQ. CDR3 DNA sequence: TGCGCCAGCAGCGCAGGAACAGATACGCAGTATTTT. Translated, it gives CASSAGTDTQYF.

This chain links TRBV6-5 with TRBJ1-5; 8 positions match TRBD1. J was trimmed by 7 bases and V by 3 bases; bases with no gene match: 5. Germline values: CDR1 MNHEY, CDR2 SVGAGI. This CDR3 is 14 amino acids long. DNA for the CDR3: TGTGCCAGCAGTTATCGACAGGGGAGGCAGCCCCAGCATTTT. Amino acid sequence: CASSYRQGRQPQHF.

V gene TRBV6-5 combines with J gene TRBJ1-2; no definite D call. Deletions cut 4 bases from V and 7 bases from J, with 19 bases between. This CDR3 is built from 15 residues. CDR1 is MNHEY and CDR2 is SVGAGI in the germline V gene. The DNA of the CDR3 is TGTGCCAGCAGTTCCACCTCGAATCCGGGTCGTGGCTACACCTTC. This sequence encodes CASSSTSNPGRGYTF.

This clone was seen only once. The chain joins TRBV7-2 to TRBJ1-4, with 7 bases that match TRBD1. This CDR3 region has 14 residues. The germline V gene has CDR1 SGHTA and CDR2 FQGNSA. V trimming: 5 bases; J trimming: 5 bases; junction bases outside the gene matches: 5. The CDR3 region has the DNA TGTGCCAGCAGCATACGACAGGGCAATGAAAAACTGTTTTTT. This sequence encodes CASSIRQGNEKLFF. The whole variable domain, filled in from reference TRBV7-2 and TRBJ1-4, reads GAGVSQSPSNKVTEKGKDVELRCDPISGHTALYWYRQSLGQGLEFLIYFQGNSAPDKSGLPSDRFSAERTGGSVSTLTIQRTQQEDSAVYLCASSIRQGNEKLFFGSGTQLSVL.

The chain combines TRBV5-1 with TRBJ1-4; 7 bases match TRBD1. The CDR3 has 17 residues. The V and J ends lost 0 bases and 0 bases, in that order; junction bases with no gene match: 5. Germline CDR1 and CDR2: SGHRS and YFSETQ. CDR3 protein: CASSLAPGGPTNEKLFF. CDR3 in DNA: TGCGCCAGCAGCTTGGCTCCAGGGGGACCAACTAATGAAAAACTGTTTTTT.

CDR3 coding DNA: TGTGCCAGCAGCGAAGACAGACCCAATGAAAAACTGTTTTTT. It yields the protein CASSEDRPNEKLFF. V is TRBV21-1 and J is TRBJ1-4; the table gives TRBD1 as D, unverified against the DNA. TRBV21-1 represents a pseudogene. CDR3 length: 14 residues.

V gene TRBV11-3 combines with J gene TRBJ1-1, with 10 positions matching TRBD1. Trimming at V came to 1 base and at J to 5 bases, leaving 7 bases not matched to a gene. Per the germline V gene, CDR1 is SGHNT and CDR2 is YENEEA. The CDR3 is made up of 16 amino acids. Here the CDR3 DNA reads TGTGCCAGCAGCTTAGGCCGCGGACAGGGGGTTACTGAAGCTTTCTTT. Translating gives CASSLGRGQGVTEAFF.